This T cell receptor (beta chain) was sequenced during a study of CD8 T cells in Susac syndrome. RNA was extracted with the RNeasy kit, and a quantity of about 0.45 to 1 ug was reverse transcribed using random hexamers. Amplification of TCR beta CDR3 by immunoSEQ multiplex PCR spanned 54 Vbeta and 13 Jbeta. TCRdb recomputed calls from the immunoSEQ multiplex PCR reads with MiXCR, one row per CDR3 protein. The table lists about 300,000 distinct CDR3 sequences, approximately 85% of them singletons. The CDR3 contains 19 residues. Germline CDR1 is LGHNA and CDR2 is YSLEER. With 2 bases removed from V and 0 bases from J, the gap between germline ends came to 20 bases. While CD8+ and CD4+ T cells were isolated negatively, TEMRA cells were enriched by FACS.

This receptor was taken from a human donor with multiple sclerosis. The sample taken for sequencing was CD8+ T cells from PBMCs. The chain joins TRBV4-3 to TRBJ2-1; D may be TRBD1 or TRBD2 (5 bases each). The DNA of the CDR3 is TGCGCCAGCAGCCAACTCACCACCCCGGGGCCTACCTCCTACAATGAGCAGTTCTTC. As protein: CASSQLTTPGPTSYNEQFF.